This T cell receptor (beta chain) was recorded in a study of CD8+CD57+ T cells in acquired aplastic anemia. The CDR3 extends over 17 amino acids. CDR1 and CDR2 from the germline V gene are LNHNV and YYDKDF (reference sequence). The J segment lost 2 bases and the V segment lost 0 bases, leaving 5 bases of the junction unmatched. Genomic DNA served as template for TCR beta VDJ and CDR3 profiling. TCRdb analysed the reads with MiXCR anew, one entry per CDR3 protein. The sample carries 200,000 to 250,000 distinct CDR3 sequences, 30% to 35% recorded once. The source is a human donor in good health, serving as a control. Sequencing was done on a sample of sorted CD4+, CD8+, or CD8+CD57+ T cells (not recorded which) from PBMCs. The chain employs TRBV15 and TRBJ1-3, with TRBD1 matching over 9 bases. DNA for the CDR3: TGTGCCACCAGCAGAGATCGGGGACAGGGCACTGGAAACACCATATATTTT. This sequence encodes CATSRDRGQGTGNTIYF.